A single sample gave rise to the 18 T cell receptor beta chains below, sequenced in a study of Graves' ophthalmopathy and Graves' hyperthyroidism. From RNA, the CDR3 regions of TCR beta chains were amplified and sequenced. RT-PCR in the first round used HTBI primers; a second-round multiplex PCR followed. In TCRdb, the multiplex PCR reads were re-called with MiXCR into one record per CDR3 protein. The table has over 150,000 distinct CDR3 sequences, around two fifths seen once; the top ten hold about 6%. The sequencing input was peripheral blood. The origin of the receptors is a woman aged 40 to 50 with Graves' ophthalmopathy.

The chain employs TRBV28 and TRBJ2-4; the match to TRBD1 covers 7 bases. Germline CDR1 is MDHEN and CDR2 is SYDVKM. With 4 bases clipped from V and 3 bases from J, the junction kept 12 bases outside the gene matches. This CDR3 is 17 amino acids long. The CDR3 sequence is CASSSTSTGAVKNIQYF. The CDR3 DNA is TGTGCCAGCAGTTCCACCTCAACAGGGGCGGTCAAAAACATTCAGTACTTC.

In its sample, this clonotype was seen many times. CDR3 amino acids: CAISEQGGDGELFF. CDR3 coding DNA: TGTGCCATCAGTGAACAGGGCGGCGACGGGGAGCTGTTTTTT. The chain carries TRBV10-3 and TRBJ2-2; tentatively, D is TRBD1 (6 bases). In germline, CDR1 is ENHRY, CDR2 SYGVKD. V was clipped by 3 bases and J by 7 bases, with 12 bases between them. The CDR3 consists of 14 residues.

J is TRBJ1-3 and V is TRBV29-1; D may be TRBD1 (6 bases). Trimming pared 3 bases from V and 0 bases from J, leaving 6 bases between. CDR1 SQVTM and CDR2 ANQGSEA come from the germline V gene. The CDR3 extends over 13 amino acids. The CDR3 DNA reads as TGCAGCGTTGAGGACAGCTCTGGAAACACCATATATTTT. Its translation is CSVEDSSGNTIYF.

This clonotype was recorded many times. The CDR3: CASSTIPGEETQYF. CDR3 DNA: TGCGCCAGCAGCACAATTCCGGGAGAAGAGACCCAGTACTTC. This chain connects TRBV5-1 to TRBJ2-5; D may be TRBD2 (6 bases). The germline V gene encodes CDR1 SGHRS and CDR2 YFSETQ. Between the trimmed V and J ends, which lost 4 bases and 3 bases, there was a span of 13 bases. The CDR3 is 14 residues long.

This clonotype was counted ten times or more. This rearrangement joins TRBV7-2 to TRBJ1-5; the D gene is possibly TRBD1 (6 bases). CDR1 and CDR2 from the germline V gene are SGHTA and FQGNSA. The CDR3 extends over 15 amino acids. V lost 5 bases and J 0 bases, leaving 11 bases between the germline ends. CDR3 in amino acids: CASSPGQYSNQPQHF. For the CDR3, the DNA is TGTGCCAGCAGCCCAGGACAGTATAGCAATCAGCCCCAGCATTTT.

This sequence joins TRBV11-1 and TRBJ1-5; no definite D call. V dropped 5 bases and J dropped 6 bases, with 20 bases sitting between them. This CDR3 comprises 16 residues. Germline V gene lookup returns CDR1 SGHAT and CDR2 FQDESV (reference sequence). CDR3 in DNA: TGTGCCAGCAGCGACGTAGGCGCGGGGATCGGTCAGCCCCAGCATTTT. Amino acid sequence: CASSDVGAGIGQPQHF.

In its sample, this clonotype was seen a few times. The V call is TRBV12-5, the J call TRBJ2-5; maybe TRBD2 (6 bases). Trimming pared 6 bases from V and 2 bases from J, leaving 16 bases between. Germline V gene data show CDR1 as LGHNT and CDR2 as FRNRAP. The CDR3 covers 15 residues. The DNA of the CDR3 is TGTGCTAGTGGGGACCGGGAGAAACAACAAGAGACCCAGTACTTC. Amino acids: CASGDREKQQETQYF. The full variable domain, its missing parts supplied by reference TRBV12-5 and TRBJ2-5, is DARVTQTPRHKVTEMGQEVTMRCQPILGHNTVFWYRQTMMQGLELLAYFRNRAPLDDSGMPKDRFSAEMPDATLATLKIQPSEPRDSAVYFCASGDREKQQETQYFGPGTRLLVL.

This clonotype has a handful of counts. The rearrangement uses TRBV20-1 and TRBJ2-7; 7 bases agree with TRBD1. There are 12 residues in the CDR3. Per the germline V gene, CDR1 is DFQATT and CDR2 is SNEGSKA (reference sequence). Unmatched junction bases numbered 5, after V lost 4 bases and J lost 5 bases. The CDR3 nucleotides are TGCAGTGCTATCTCACAGGGGAACGAGCAGTACTTC. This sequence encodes CSAISQGNEQYF.

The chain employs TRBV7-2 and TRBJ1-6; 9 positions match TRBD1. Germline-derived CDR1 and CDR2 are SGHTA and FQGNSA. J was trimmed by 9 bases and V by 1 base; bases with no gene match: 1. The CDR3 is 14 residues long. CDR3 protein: CASSLGTGASPLHF. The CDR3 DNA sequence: TGTGCCAGCAGCTTAGGGACAGGGGCTTCACCCCTCCACTTT.

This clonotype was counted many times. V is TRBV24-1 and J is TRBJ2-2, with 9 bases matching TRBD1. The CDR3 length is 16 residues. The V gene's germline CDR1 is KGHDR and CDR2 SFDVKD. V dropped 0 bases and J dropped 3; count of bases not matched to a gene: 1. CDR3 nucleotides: TGTGCCACCAGTGATTTGGGGGACAGGGACACCGGGGAGCTGTTTTTT. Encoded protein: CATSDLGDRDTGELFF.

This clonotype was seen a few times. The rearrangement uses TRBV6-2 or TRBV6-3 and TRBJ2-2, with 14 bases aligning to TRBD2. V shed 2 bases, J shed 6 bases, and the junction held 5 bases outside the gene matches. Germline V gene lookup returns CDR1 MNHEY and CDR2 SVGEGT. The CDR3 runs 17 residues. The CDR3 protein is CASSYEGLAGVAGELFF. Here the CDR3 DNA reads TGTGCCAGCAGTTACGAGGGACTAGCGGGAGTGGCCGGGGAGCTGTTTTTT.

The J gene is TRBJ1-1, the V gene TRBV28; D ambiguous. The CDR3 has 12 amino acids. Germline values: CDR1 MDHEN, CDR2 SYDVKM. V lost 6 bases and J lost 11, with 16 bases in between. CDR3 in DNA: TGTGCCAGCAGCCCTCGGCCCGCCGGGGCTTTCTTT. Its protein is CASSPRPAGAFF.

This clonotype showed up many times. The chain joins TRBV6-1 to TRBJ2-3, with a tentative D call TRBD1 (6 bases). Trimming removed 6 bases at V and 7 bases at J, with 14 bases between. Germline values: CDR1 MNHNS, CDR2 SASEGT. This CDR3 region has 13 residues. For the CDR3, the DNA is TGTGCCAGCAGCGGAACAGGGTTAAATACGCAGTATTTT. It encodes CASSGTGLNTQYF.

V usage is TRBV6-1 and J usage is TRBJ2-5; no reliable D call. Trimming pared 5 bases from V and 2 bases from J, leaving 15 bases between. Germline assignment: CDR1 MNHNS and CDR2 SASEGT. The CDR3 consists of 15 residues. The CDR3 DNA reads TGTGCCAGCAGTCCCTCCCCCGGGTCACAAGAGACCCAGTACTTC. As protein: CASSPSPGSQETQYF.

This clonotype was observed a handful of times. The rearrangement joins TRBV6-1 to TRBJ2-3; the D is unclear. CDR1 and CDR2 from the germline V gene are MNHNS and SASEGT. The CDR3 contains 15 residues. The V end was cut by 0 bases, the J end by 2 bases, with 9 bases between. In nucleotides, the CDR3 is TGTGCCAGCAGTGAAGCTAGATTCGACACAGATACGCAGTATTTT. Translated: CASSEARFDTDTQYF.

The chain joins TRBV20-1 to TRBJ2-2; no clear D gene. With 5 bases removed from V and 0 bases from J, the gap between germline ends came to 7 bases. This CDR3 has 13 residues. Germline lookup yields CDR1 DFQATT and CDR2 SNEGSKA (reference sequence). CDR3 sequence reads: CSAWSANTGELFF. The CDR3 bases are TGCAGTGCTTGGAGCGCGAACACCGGGGAGCTGTTTTTT.

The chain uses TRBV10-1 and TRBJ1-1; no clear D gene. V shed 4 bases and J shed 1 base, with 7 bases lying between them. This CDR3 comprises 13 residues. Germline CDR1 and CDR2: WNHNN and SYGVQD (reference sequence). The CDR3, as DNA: TGCGCCAGCAGTGTTAAGGCGAACACTGAAGCTTTCTTT. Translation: CASSVKANTEAFF.

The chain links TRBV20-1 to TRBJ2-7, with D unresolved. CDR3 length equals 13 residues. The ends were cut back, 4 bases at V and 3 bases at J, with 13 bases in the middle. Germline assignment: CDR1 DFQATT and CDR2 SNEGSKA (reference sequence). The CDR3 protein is CSAIGHSSYEQYF. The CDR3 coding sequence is TGCAGTGCTATAGGGCACTCAAGCTACGAGCAGTACTTC.